The 14 T cell receptor beta chains below all came from one sample that was sequenced in a study of cytomegalovirus exposure and HLA in healthy donors (dated by TCRdb to the late 2010s). The library was built by means of the immunoSEQ multiplex PCR assay. The multiplex PCR relied on a mix of 60 forward primers for TCR Vbeta segments and 13 reverse primers for TCR Jbeta segments. Imported from immuneACCESS, the table was reduced by TCRdb to in-frame sequences with V and J called. These copies leave out some clones; in studies compared against another copy, an unresolved V gene accounts for under half, and the cause of the remainder is not known. The table for this sample lists 210,000 or so clones; almost 80% of them were counted only once. The top ten constitute under 2% of the sample. What was sequenced was PBMCs. These receptors were collected from a man between 18 and 35 years old in good health and CMV-seronegative.

This clone has just a few counts. This chain joins TRBV30 and TRBJ1-1, with D perhaps TRBD1 (6 bases). This CDR3 has 13 amino acids. Germline CDR1 GTSNPN, CDR2 SVGIG (reference sequence). With 4 bases removed from V and 1 base from J, the gap between germline ends came to 10 bases. The CDR3 protein is CAWNRAGNTEAFF. The DNA for the CDR3 is TGTGCCTGGAACAGGGCCGGGAACACTGAAGCTTTCTTT. The full variable domain, completed using reference TRBV30 and TRBJ1-1, is SQTIHQWPATLVQPVGSPLSLECTVEGTSNPNLYWYRQAAGRGLQLLFYSVGIGQISSEVPQNLSASRPQDRQFILSSKKLLLSDSGFYLCAWNRAGNTEAFFGQGTRLTVV.

This chain connects TRBV9 to TRBJ2-3, with TRBD2 matching over 11 bases. CDR1 and CDR2 (germline): SGDLS, YYNGEE. Trimming cost V 4 bases and J 5 bases; bases outside gene matches: 6. CDR3 length: 15 amino acids. CDR3 coding DNA: TGTGCCAGCAGCCCCCTAGCGGGGGGATTAGATACGCAGTATTTT. This codes for CASSPLAGGLDTQYF.

The chain links TRBV30 to TRBJ1-6; D unclear. CDR3 length: 14 amino acids. The germline V gene encodes CDR1 GTSNPN and CDR2 SVGIG (reference sequence). V shed 4 bases and J shed 8 bases, with 15 bases lying between them. CDR3 residues: CAWKRSQRHSPLHF. Written as DNA, the CDR3 is TGTGCCTGGAAGCGCAGCCAACGGCATTCACCCCTCCACTTT.

V gene TRBV5-4 combines with J gene TRBJ1-6; no definite D call. The CDR3 is 13 amino acids. The V end was cut by 4 bases, the J end by 8 bases, with 10 bases between. Germline CDR1 SGHNT, CDR2 YYREEE (reference sequence). The CDR3 DNA follows: TGTGCCAGCAGCCCCGGCGGGGATTCACCCCTCCACTTT. It translates to CASSPGGDSPLHF.

The rearrangement links TRBV6-5 to TRBJ2-3; perhaps TRBD2 as D (7 bases). The CDR3 has 15 amino acids. V shed 5 bases and J shed 5 bases, with 17 bases lying between them. The V gene's germline CDR1 is MNHEY and CDR2 SVGAGI. CDR3 amino acids: CASSPSRGRQDTQYF. The CDR3, as DNA: TGTGCCAGCAGTCCCTCGCGGGGGCGTCAAGATACGCAGTATTTT.

This chain connects TRBV11-2 to TRBJ2-1, with D perhaps matching TRBD2 (6 bases). The germline V gene encodes CDR1 SGHAT and CDR2 FQNNGV. V was clipped by 1 base and J by 1 base, with 11 bases between them. This CDR3 region has 16 residues. The CDR3 nucleotides read TGTGCCAGCAGCTTAGGCGCGGGAACTTCCTACAATGAGCAGTTCTTC. Translated, it gives CASSLGAGTSYNEQFF.

The chain employs TRBV15 and TRBJ2-7; the match to TRBD2 covers 7 bases. This CDR3 comprises 14 residues. CDR1 LNHNV and CDR2 YYDKDF come from the germline V gene (reference sequence). J gave up 1 base and V 8 bases, and 8 bases lay outside the gene matches. The CDR3 sequence: CATGPAGESYEQYF. CDR3 DNA: TGTGCCACCGGCCCGGCGGGGGAGTCCTACGAGCAGTACTTC.

V usage is TRBV18 and J usage is TRBJ2-4; D gene ambiguous. V shed 2 bases and J shed 3 bases, with 8 bases lying between them. CDR1 and CDR2 from the germline V gene are KGHSH and LQKENI. This CDR3 has 14 residues. The CDR3 sequence: CASSPNTDKNIQYF. DNA of the CDR3: TGTGCCAGCTCACCAAATACAGACAAAAACATTCAGTACTTC.

This chain uses TRBV19 with TRBJ2-5, with D maybe TRBD1 (5 bases). This CDR3 region has 13 residues. Germline CDR1 and CDR2: LNHDA and SQIVND (reference sequence). Trimming removed 5 bases from V and 3 bases from J, with 10 bases in between. As DNA, the CDR3 is TGTGCCAGTAGTGCCTCAGGGAAAGAGACCCAGTACTTC. It specifies CASSASGKETQYF. The variable domain in full, with the rest retrieved from reference TRBV19 and TRBJ2-5, is DGGITQSPKYLFRKEGQNVTLSCEQNLNHDAMYWYRQDPGQGLRLIYYSQIVNDFQKGDIAEGYSVSREKKESFPLTVTSAQKNPTAFYLCASSASGKETQYFGPGTRLLVL.

V and J are TRBV5-4 and TRBJ2-7, with a possible D match to TRBD1 (6 bases). There are 14 residues in the CDR3. Germline CDR1 reads SGHNT; CDR2 reads YYREEE (reference sequence). V was trimmed by 4 bases and J by 0 bases, leaving 11 bases between them. The CDR3 DNA is TGTGCCAGCAGCCCGTTGGACAGCTCCTACGAGCAGTACTTC. Amino acid sequence: CASSPLDSSYEQYF.

The chain recombines TRBV7-3 with TRBJ1-1, with TRBD1 as a possible D gene (6 bases). The length of the CDR3 is 14 residues. Trimming left V 5 bases short and J 7 bases short, with 17 bases between. Germline CDR1 and CDR2: SGHTA and FQGTGA. CDR3 amino acids: CASSPLGPGDEAFF. CDR3 sequence (DNA): TGTGCCAGCAGCCCCCTTGGTCCAGGGGATGAAGCTTTCTTT.

The J gene is TRBJ2-2, the V gene TRBV2; 14 nucleotides agree with TRBD2. Trimming took 4 bases from V and 3 from J; bases not matched to a gene: 4. CDR1 is SNHLY, CDR2 FYNNEI, per germline. The CDR3 contains 17 residues. CDR3 sequence: CASSAGLAGGYTGELFF. CDR3 nucleotide sequence: TGTGCCAGCAGTGCTGGACTAGCGGGGGGATACACCGGGGAGCTGTTTTTT.

Of note for this clone: One junction end disagrees with the germline gene, perhaps due to a read error. V is TRBV7-7 and J is TRBJ2-2, with 11 positions matching TRBD1. The germline gives CDR1 SSHAT, CDR2 FNYEAQ (reference sequence). This CDR3 is built from 17 residues. The CDR3 spells CASSLGTGGDDTGELFF. The CDR3 nucleotides read TGTGCTAGCAGCCTAGGGACAGGGGGGGACGACACCGGGGAGCTGTTTTTT.

This clone was seen ten or more times. This chain links TRBV6-1 with TRBJ1-1; 8 bases agree with TRBD1. This CDR3 region has 14 residues. Germline loops: CDR1 MNHNS, CDR2 SASEGT. The V segment lost 0 bases and the J segment 5 bases; nucleotides outside the gene matches: 2. The CDR3 bases are TGTGCCAGCAGTGAAGCTGGACAGGGAACTGAAGCTTTCTTT. This codes for CASSEAGQGTEAFF.